Detailed here is one T cell receptor beta chain. Its specificity is unknown. This sample is part of a study of cytomegalovirus exposure and HLA in healthy donors. Study as a whole: A previous analysis identified about 110 million unique TCR beta sequences derived from 180 million or so T cells. Early release data held 85 million to 95 million unique TCRs from HLA-typed donors.

Researchers ran the PCR with 60 Vbeta and 13 Jbeta primers. Using immunoSEQ multiplex PCR, the repertoire was profiled, and TCRdb retains in-frame clones only, with some absent. The sample shows nearly 110,000 clones, 70% to 85% of them seen only once. Study outcomes and limitations: According to a later analysis, most TCR beta chains associated with CMV appeared HLA-restricted. The classifier was said to identify cytomegalovirus status with high specificity and sensitivity.

Material: PBMCs. The source of this sequence is a male donor in good health and CMV-seronegative.

The CDR3 spells CASNIIYEQFF. Here the CDR3 DNA reads TGTGCCAGCAATATAATATATGAGCAGTTCTTC. This sequence joins TRBV2 and TRBJ2-1; D gene ambiguous. CDR1 is SNHLY, CDR2 FYNNEI, per germline. The germline V and J ends were trimmed by 7 bases and 8 bases, with 9 bases remaining between them. The CDR3 runs to 11 residues.